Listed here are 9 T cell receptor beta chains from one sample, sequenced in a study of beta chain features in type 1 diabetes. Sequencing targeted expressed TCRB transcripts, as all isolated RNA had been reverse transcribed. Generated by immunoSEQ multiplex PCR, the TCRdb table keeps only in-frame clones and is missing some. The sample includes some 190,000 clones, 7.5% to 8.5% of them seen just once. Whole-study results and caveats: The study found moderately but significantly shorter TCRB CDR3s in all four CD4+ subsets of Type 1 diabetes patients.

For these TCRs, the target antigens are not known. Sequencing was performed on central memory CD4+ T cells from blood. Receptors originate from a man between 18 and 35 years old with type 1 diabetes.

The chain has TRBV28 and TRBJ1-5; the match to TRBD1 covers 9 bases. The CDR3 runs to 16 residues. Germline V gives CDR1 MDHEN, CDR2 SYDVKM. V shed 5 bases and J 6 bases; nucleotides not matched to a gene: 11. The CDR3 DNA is TGTGCCAGCAGTCCCTCGGACAGGGGAGGAGGTCAGCCCCAGCATTTT. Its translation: CASSPSDRGGGQPQHF.

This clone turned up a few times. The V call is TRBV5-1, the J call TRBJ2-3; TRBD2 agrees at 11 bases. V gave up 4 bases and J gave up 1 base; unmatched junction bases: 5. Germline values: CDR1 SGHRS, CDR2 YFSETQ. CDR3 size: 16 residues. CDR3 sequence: CASSPPTSGGTDTQYF. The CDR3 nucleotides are TGCGCCAGCAGCCCGCCGACTAGCGGGGGCACAGATACGCAGTATTTT.

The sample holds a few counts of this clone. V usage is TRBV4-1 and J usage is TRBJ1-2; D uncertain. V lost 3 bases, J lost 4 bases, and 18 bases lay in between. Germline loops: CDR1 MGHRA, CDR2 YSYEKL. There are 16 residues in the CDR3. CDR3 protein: CASSHAWRGSSYGYTF. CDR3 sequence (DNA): TGCGCCAGCAGCCATGCTTGGCGGGGTTCCTCCTATGGCTACACCTTC.

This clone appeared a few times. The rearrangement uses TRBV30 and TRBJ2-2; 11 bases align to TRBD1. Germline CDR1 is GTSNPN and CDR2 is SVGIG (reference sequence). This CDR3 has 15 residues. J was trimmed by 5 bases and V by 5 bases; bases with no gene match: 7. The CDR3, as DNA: TGTGCCTGGGGAGGACAGGGGGCTTGGACCGGGGAGCTGTTTTTT. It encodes CAWGGQGAWTGELFF.

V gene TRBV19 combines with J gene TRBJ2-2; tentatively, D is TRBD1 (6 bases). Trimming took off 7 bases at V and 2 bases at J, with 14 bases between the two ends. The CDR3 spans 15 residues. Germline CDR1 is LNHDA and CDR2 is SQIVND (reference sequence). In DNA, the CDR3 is TGTGCCAGTAAGGTGTCAGGGGCTAACACCGGGGAGCTGTTTTTT. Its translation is CASKVSGANTGELFF. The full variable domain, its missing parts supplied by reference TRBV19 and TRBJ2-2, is DGGITQSPKYLFRKEGQNVTLSCEQNLNHDAMYWYRQDPGQGLRLIYYSQIVNDFQKGDIAEGYSVSREKKESFPLTVTSAQKNPTAFYLCASKVSGANTGELFFGEGSRLTVL.

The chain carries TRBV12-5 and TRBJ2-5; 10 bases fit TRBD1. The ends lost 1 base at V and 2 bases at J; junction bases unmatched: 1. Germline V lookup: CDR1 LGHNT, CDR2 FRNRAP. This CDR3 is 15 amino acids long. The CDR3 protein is CASGLGTGGQETQYF. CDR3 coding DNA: TGTGCTAGTGGTTTGGGGACAGGGGGGCAAGAGACCCAGTACTTC.

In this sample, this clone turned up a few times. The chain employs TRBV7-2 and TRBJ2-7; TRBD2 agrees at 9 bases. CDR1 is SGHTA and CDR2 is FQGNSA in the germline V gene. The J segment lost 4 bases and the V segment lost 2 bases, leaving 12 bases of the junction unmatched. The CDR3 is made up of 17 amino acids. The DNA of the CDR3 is TGTGCCAGCAGCTTACATCCTAGCGGGGTCCCCTCGTACGAGCAGTACTTC. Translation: CASSLHPSGVPSYEQYF.

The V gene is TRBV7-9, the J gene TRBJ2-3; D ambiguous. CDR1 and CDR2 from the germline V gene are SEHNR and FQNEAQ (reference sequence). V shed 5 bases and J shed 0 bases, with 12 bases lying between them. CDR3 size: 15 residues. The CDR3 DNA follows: TGTGCCAGCAGCCGCGAAACCTCTAGCACAGATACGCAGTATTTT. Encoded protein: CASSRETSSTDTQYF.

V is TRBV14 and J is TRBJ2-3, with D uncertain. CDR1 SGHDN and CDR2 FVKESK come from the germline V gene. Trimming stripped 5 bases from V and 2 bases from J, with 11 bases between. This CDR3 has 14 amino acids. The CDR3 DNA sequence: TGTGCCAGCAGCGTCAGGCAGGCCACAGATACGCAGTATTTT. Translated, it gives CASSVRQATDTQYF.